This TCR beta chain was documented in a study of blood T cell repertoires in COVID-19. Sequenced by immunoSEQ multiplex PCR; TCRdb stores in-frame clones only, minus some. This table has tens of thousands of clones, roughly 84% appearing once. The V and J ends lost 3 bases and 4 bases, in that order; junction bases with no gene match: 4. Germline V gene data show CDR1 as SGHVS and CDR2 as FNYEAQ. CDR3 size: 15 residues. Sequenced sample: peripheral blood. The TCR was taken from a man in his forties or fifties with acute or convalescent COVID-19. The V gene is TRBV7-6, the J gene TRBJ2-1; 9 positions match TRBD1. The CDR3 sequence is CASSFTGGMYNEQFF. CDR3 nucleotides: TGTGCCAGCAGCTTCACAGGGGGCATGTACAATGAGCAGTTCTTC.